The 22 T cell receptor beta chains below come from one sample, sequenced in a study of beta chain features in type 1 diabetes. TCRB transcripts that were expressed got sequenced, as all of the isolated RNA had been reverse transcribed. Only in-frame clones appear in the TCRdb table, and some are missing; sequencing was by immunoSEQ multiplex PCR. The sample includes about 280,000 clones, over 12% of them seen just once. Study results and caveats: People with Type 1 diabetes carried modestly yet significantly shorter TCRB CDR3s in all four CD4+ subsets.

No antigen has been identified for these receptors. The specimen was naive CD4+ T cells from blood. These receptors were taken from a man between 18 and 35 years old with type 1 diabetes.

This clone was detected only a few times. The V and J genes are TRBV5-4 and TRBJ1-2; TRBD1 might be the D (6 bases). V gave up 3 bases and J gave up 4 bases, with 10 bases separating them. Germline V gives CDR1 SGHNT, CDR2 YYREEE (reference sequence). The CDR3 loop spans 13 amino acids. This CDR3 is CASSWTDSYGYTF. The CDR3 bases are TGTGCCAGCAGCTGGACGGACAGCTATGGCTACACCTTC.

The chain carries TRBV30 and TRBJ2-4; possible D gene TRBD2, 6 bases. Germline V gene lookup returns CDR1 GTSNPN and CDR2 SVGIG (reference sequence). The CDR3 has 13 amino acids. V gave up 2 bases and J gave up 11 bases, with 16 bases separating them. This chain's CDR3 is CAWSLGTPSFQYF. The CDR3, as DNA: TGTGCCTGGAGTCTCGGGACTCCCAGCTTTCAGTACTTC. The complete variable domain, with remaining parts taken from reference TRBV30 and TRBJ2-4, reads SQTIHQWPATLVQPVGSPLSLECTVEGTSNPNLYWYRQAAGRGLQLLFYSVGIGQISSEVPQNLSASRPQDRQFILSSKKLLLSDSGFYLCAWSLGTPSFQYFGAGTRLSVL.

The rearrangement links TRBV9 to TRBJ1-5; weak D call: TRBD1 (5 bases). Trimming took off 0 bases at V and 5 bases at J, with 12 bases between the two ends. This CDR3 has 15 amino acids. Germline loops: CDR1 SGDLS, CDR2 YYNGEE. The CDR3 region is CASSVGSREDQPQHF. The CDR3, as DNA: TGTGCCAGCAGCGTAGGGAGCAGGGAGGATCAGCCCCAGCATTTT.

The J gene is TRBJ2-5, the V gene TRBV18; D unclear. The CDR3 is 13 residues long. Germline CDR1 reads KGHSH; CDR2 reads LQKENI. V dropped 2 bases and J dropped 2 bases, with 6 bases sitting between them. CDR3 sequence reads: CASSPTKQETQYF. Written as DNA, the CDR3 is TGTGCCAGCTCACCAACTAAACAAGAGACCCAGTACTTC.

This clone has more than one count but fewer than ten. This chain links TRBV19 with TRBJ2-7; 8 nucleotides match TRBD1. Germline CDR1 and CDR2: LNHDA and SQIVND (reference sequence). With V trimmed by 10 bases and J by 4 bases, 3 bases remained unmatched. This CDR3 is built from 11 residues. As DNA, the CDR3 is TGTGCCACAGGGGGCAGTTACGAGCAGTACTTC. This codes for CATGGSYEQYF.

The chain couples TRBV28 to TRBJ2-7; D not certain. Germline CDR1 and CDR2: MDHEN and SYDVKM. The CDR3 has 12 amino acids. Trimming took off 1 base at V and 4 bases at J, with 5 bases between the two ends. The CDR3 bases are TGTGCCAGCAGTTTATATAGATACGAGCAGTACTTC. It codes for CASSLYRYEQYF.

The sample holds a few counts of this clone. V is TRBV7-2 and J is TRBJ2-5, with D perhaps matching TRBD2 (5 bases). This CDR3 contains 15 residues. With 1 base removed from V and 1 base from J, the gap between germline ends came to 10 bases. In germline, CDR1 is SGHTA, CDR2 FQGNSA. CDR3 loop: CASSLDPGSQETQYF. CDR3 nucleotides: TGTGCCAGCAGCTTAGACCCGGGGTCCCAAGAGACCCAGTACTTC.

The V and J genes are TRBV4-2 and TRBJ2-1, with 10 bases identical to TRBD1. The ends lost 4 bases at V and 7 bases at J; junction bases unmatched: 13. CDR3 length: 17 amino acids. Germline V gene sequence: CDR1 LGHNA, CDR2 YNFKEQ. The CDR3 loop is CASSPKLGGQGRNEQFF. CDR3 coding DNA: TGTGCCAGCAGCCCCAAGTTAGGGGGACAGGGGAGAAATGAGCAGTTCTTC.

The genes are TRBV1 and TRBJ1-2; the D call of TRBD1 is as the table states it, not checked on the DNA. TRBV1 has pseudogene status. This CDR3 is built from 17 residues. The chain's CDR3 is CTSSPQPTGGKDYGYTF. CDR3 coding DNA: TGCACCAGCAGCCCTCAACCGACAGGGGGCAAGGACTATGGCTACACCTTC.

This clone was observed a few times. The V gene is TRBV29-1, the J gene TRBJ1-4, with a possible D match to TRBD1 (6 bases). The germline CDR1 and CDR2 sequences are SQVTM and ANQGSEA. The germline V and J ends were trimmed by 6 bases and 4 bases, with 6 bases remaining between them. The CDR3 contains 11 residues. For the CDR3, the DNA is TGCAGCGTGGACAGTAATGAAAAACTGTTTTTT. Its translation is CSVDSNEKLFF.

This clone was counted a few times. V gene TRBV5-1 combines with J gene TRBJ2-7; D might be TRBD2 (6 bases). V lost 4 bases, J lost 0 bases, and 14 bases lay in between. The germline V gene has CDR1 SGHRS and CDR2 YFSETQ. The CDR3 is 15 amino acids. The DNA of the CDR3 is TGCGCCAGCAGCATTTCGGGACTTGACTCCTACGAGCAGTACTTC. Its translation is CASSISGLDSYEQYF.

This chain links TRBV5-1 with TRBJ1-1, with 8 bases identical to TRBD1. The CDR3 spans 16 residues. V lost 0 bases to trimming and J lost 5 bases; unmatched junction nucleotides: 9. The germline gives CDR1 SGHRS, CDR2 YFSETQ. For the CDR3, the DNA is TGCGCCAGCAGCTTGGAGTCTGCCCGGACAGGGACTGAAGCTTTCTTT. It codes for CASSLESARTGTEAFF.

This chain links TRBV27 with TRBJ2-7, with D maybe TRBD2 (6 bases). From germline, CDR1 is MNHEY and CDR2 SMNVEV (reference sequence). With 3 bases removed from V and 3 bases from J, the gap between germline ends came to 12 bases. The CDR3 is 14 residues long. The CDR3 spells CASSLSGVSYEQYF. The CDR3 DNA is TGTGCCAGCAGTTTGTCGGGAGTTAGCTACGAGCAGTACTTC.

This clone has a handful of counts. The chain links TRBV29-1 to TRBJ2-2; 7 bases fit TRBD2. Trimming took 7 bases from V and 1 from J; bases not matched to a gene: 12. The CDR3 covers 16 residues. Germline loops: CDR1 SQVTM, CDR2 ANQGSEA. The CDR3 DNA sequence: TGCAGCGCCACTCACGGGGCTAGCGGGAACACCGGGGAGCTGTTTTTT. Encoded protein: CSATHGASGNTGELFF.

CDR3 sequence (DNA): TGTGCCAGCAGCTACCAGGGACACTCCTACGAGCAGTACTTC. It specifies CASSYQGHSYEQYF. The V gene is TRBV28, the J gene TRBJ2-7; a possible D gene is TRBD1 (6 bases). CDR1 is MDHEN, CDR2 SYDVKM, per germline. The CDR3 length is 14 residues. The germline V and J ends were trimmed by 6 bases and 0 bases, with 12 bases remaining between them.

This rearrangement joins TRBV7-2 to TRBJ2-3; the D gene is possibly TRBD2 (6 bases). This CDR3 is built from 18 residues. Germline V gene sequence: CDR1 SGHTA, CDR2 FQGNSA. V lost 1 base to trimming and J lost 0 bases, with 17 bases between them. CDR3 nucleotide sequence: TGTGCCAGCAGCTTAGGGCTTTTAGCGGCCGCTAGCACAGATACGCAGTATTTT. Encoded protein: CASSLGLLAAASTDTQYF.

The chain uses TRBV5-4 and TRBJ2-3; TRBD2 aligns across 7 bases. After removal of 1 base from V and 6 bases from J, the junction contained 8 bases not matched to a gene. The CDR3 loop spans 15 amino acids. CDR1 and CDR2 (germline): SGHNT, YYREEE (reference sequence). For the CDR3, the DNA is TGTGCCAGCAGCTTGTCGGGAGGAGGAGGGGATACGCAGTATTTT. The encoded protein is CASSLSGGGGDTQYF.

This clone was seen a few times. The rearrangement links TRBV5-1 to TRBJ2-7; TRBD2 matches at 11 bases. Germline V lookup: CDR1 SGHRS, CDR2 YFSETQ. This CDR3 has 16 residues. Trimming at V came to 3 bases and at J to 2 bases, leaving 7 bases not matched to a gene. This CDR3 is CASSSTTSGGPYEQYF. DNA for the CDR3: TGCGCCAGCAGCTCAACTACTAGCGGGGGCCCCTACGAGCAGTACTTC.

This chain links TRBV7-9 with TRBJ2-6; D is unclear. Trimming shortened V by 6 bases and J by 0 bases, and 6 bases separated the two germline ends. Germline CDR1 reads SEHNR; CDR2 reads FQNEAQ (reference sequence). The CDR3 is 14 amino acids. CDR3 protein: CASSPNSGANVLTF. The CDR3 nucleotides are TGTGCCAGCAGTCCCAACTCTGGGGCCAACGTCCTGACTTTC. Filled out from reference TRBV7-9 and TRBJ2-6, the complete variable domain reads DTGVSQNPRHKITKRGQNVTFRCDPISEHNRLYWYRQTLGQGPEFLTYFQNEAQLEKSRLLSDRFSAERPKGSFSTLEIQRTEQGDSAMYLCASSPNSGANVLTFGAGSRLTVL.

This rearrangement joins TRBV11-3 to TRBJ2-1; a possible D gene is TRBD2 (6 bases). The ends were cut back, 4 bases at V and 0 bases at J, with 13 bases in the middle. Looked up from germline, CDR1 is SGHNT and CDR2 is YENEEA. The CDR3 spans 16 residues. The CDR3 spells CASSSGTGSSYNEQFF. The DNA of the CDR3 is TGTGCCAGCAGCTCCGGGACTGGGAGCTCCTACAATGAGCAGTTCTTC.

The V call is TRBV9, the J call TRBJ2-1; a possible D gene is TRBD2 (6 bases). CDR1 SGDLS and CDR2 YYNGEE come from the germline V gene. There are 16 residues in the CDR3. V was cut by 0 bases and J by 4 bases, with 14 bases left in between. DNA for the CDR3: TGTGCCAGCAGCGTAGGAACAGTGGAGGGTTACAATGAGCAGTTCTTC. Its protein is CASSVGTVEGYNEQFF.

In this sample, this clone turned up a few times. This sequence joins TRBV29-1 and TRBJ1-1; TRBD1 is a possible D gene (6 bases). Germline CDR1 and CDR2: SQVTM and ANQGSEA. With 4 bases removed from V and 1 base from J, the gap between germline ends came to 13 bases. The CDR3 runs to 14 residues. CDR3 sequence (DNA): TGCAGCGTTGTTCGGGGGGCCTCGAACACTGAAGCTTTCTTT. Translation gives CSVVRGASNTEAFF.